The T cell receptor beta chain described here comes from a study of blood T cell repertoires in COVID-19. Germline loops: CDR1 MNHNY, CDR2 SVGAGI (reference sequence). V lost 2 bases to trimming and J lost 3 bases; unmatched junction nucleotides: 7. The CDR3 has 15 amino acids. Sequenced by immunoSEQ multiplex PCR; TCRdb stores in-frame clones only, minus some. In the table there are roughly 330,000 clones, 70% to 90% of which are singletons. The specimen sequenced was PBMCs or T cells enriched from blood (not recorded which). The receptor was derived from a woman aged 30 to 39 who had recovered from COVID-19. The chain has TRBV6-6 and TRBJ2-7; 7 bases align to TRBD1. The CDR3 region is CASSYGTAPNYEQYF. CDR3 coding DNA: TGTGCCAGCAGTTACGGGACAGCACCAAACTACGAGCAGTACTTC.